Listed below are T cell receptor beta chains from one sample, sequenced in a study of OX40 agonist ivuxolimab in advanced cancers. Some clones are missing from TCRdb's copy, which holds only in-frame ones; the method was immunoSEQ multiplex PCR. This table has 80,000 or so clones, 85% to 95% appearing once. Sequencing used CD4+ or CD8+ T cells sorted from blood, obtained in a trial of the OX40 agonist ivuxolimab. The source is an adult with an advanced solid tumor such as melanoma, head and neck, liver or kidney cancer. CDR3s include the opening cysteine and the closing phenylalanine or tryptophan. Each record gives: V gene, J gene, D gene, clone size, CDR3 protein, CDR3 DNA. The D gene is left open where the match is weak. Expanded clones get a size class; other rows say once, few or many, or leave the size out.

TRBV25-1,TRBJ2-1,-,-,CASSDPRYNEQFF,TGTGCCAGCAGTGATCCCAGGTACAATGAGCAGTTCTTC
TRBV19,TRBJ1-5,-,-,CPLRTPNQPQHF,TGTCCCCTTAGAACCCCCAATCAGCCCCAGCATTTT
TRBV5-1,TRBJ2-3,-,-,CASSLSWGSGDTQYF,TGCGCCAGCAGCTTGTCATGGGGTTCTGGAGATACGCAGTATTTT
TRBV19,TRBJ2-7,-,-,CASRLGRSSSYEQYF,TGTGCCAGTCGACTGGGACGGTCGAGCTCCTACGAGCAGTACTTC
TRBV25-1,TRBJ2-5,-,-,CASSDAGNKETQYF,TGTGCCAGCAGTGATGCCGGAAATAAAGAGACCCAGTACTTC
TRBV7-2,TRBJ1-2,-,-,CASRPPAAMDGYTF,TGTGCCAGCAGGCCCCCAGCCGCTATGGATGGCTACACCTTC
TRBV2,TRBJ2-1,-,once,CASSASSPYNEQFF,TGTGCCAGCAGTGCCTCTAGCCCCTACAATGAGCAGTTCTTC
TRBV2,TRBJ2-3,-,-,CASSTRLSTDTQYF,TGTGCCAGCAGTACTAGGTTAAGCACAGATACGCAGTATTTT
TRBV30,TRBJ2-7,-,-,CAWSVRWGTGSYEQYF,TGTGCCTGGAGTGTACGTTGGGGGACGGGATCCTACGAGCAGTACTTC
TRBV6-4,TRBJ2-7,-,-,CASSLEGLEQYF,TGTGCCAGCAGTCTAGAGGGCCTCGAGCAGTACTTC
TRBV19,TRBJ2-1,TRBD2,once,CASSYPGLAGAYNEQFF,TGTGCCAGTAGTTATCCGGGACTAGCGGGAGCCTACAATGAGCAGTTCTTC
TRBV25-1,TRBJ1-2,-,few,CASRSEMNYGYTF,TGTGCCAGCAGGTCGGAGATGAACTATGGCTACACCTTC
TRBV29-1,TRBJ1-2,-,-,CSVELNYGYTF,TGCAGCGTTGAACTCAACTATGGCTACACCTTC
TRBV5-1,TRBJ2-7,TRBD1,-,CASSSGQAIRGEQYF,TGCGCCAGCAGCTCGGGACAGGCCATCCGGGGGGAGCAGTACTTC
TRBV15,TRBJ2-7,TRBD1,-,CATSRDQDRGSYEQYF,TGTGCCACCAGCAGAGATCAGGACAGGGGCTCCTACGAGCAGTACTTC
TRBV21-1,TRBJ2-5,-,-,CASSKSSGTGETQYF,TGTGCCAGCAGCAAAAGTAGCGGGACAGGGGAGACCCAGTACTTC
TRBV18,TRBJ1-2,-,-,CASSSQGVYGYTF,TGTGCCAGCTCATCACAAGGGGTCTATGGCTACACCTTC
TRBV10-3,TRBJ1-1,-,-,CAISVRRVDMNTEAFF,TGTGCCATCAGTGTCAGAAGGGTCGACATGAACACTGAAGCTTTCTTT
TRBV5-1,TRBJ1-1,-,-,CASSLWGGATEAFF,TGCGCCAGCAGCTTGTGGGGGGGAGCCACTGAAGCTTTCTTT
TRBV6-1,TRBJ2-3,-,-,CASSERGASTDTQYF,TGTGCCAGCAGTGAACGAGGGGCTAGCACAGATACGCAGTATTTT
TRBV7-2,TRBJ2-5,-,-,CASSLSFQETQYF,TGTGCCAGCAGCTTGAGCTTCCAAGAGACCCAGTACTTC
TRBV18,TRBJ2-7,-,-,CASSDQREQYF,TGTGCCAGCTCCGACCAACGGGAGCAGTACTTC
TRBV30,TRBJ2-6,-,-,CAWSVSGANVLTF,TGTGCCTGGAGTGTTTCTGGGGCCAACGTCCTGACTTTC
TRBV4-3,TRBJ1-2,TRBD1,-,CASSQETYLYPGQGMYTF,TGCGCCAGCAGCCAAGAAACATATTTATATCCGGGACAGGGGATGTACACCTTC
TRBV28,TRBJ1-4,TRBD1,few,CASSTRQGSNEKLFF,TGTGCCAGCAGTACACGACAGGGAAGTAATGAAAAACTGTTTTTT
TRBV7-9,TRBJ2-1,TRBD2,-,CASSKTSGRDYNEQFF,TGTGCCAGCAGCAAGACTAGCGGGAGGGACTACAATGAGCAGTTCTTC
TRBV5-4,TRBJ2-1,TRBD2,-,CASSPGLAGGNNEQFF,TGTGCCAGCAGCCCTGGACTAGCGGGGGGAAACAATGAGCAGTTCTTC
TRBV18,TRBJ2-7,-,-,CASSPADGVSYEQYF,TGTGCCAGCTCACCGGCGGATGGGGTTAGCTACGAGCAGTACTTC
TRBV18,TRBJ2-7,TRBD1,-,CASSPGTGTYEQYF,TGTGCCAGCTCCCCCGGGACAGGGACCTACGAGCAGTACTTC
TRBV18,TRBJ1-1,TRBD1,-,CASAPQGADTEAFF,TGTGCCAGCGCGCCACAGGGGGCTGACACTGAAGCTTTCTTT
TRBV10-2,TRBJ2-7,-,-,CASSDPPAYEQYF,TGCGCCAGCAGCGATCCGCCTGCCTACGAGCAGTACTTC
TRBV21-1,TRBJ2-7,-,-,CASSNRDRPTYEQYF,TGTGCCAGCAGCAATAGGGACAGGCCCACCTACGAGCAGTACTTC
TRBV5-4,TRBJ2-2,-,-,CASSLEGTGELFF,TGTGCCAGCAGCTTGGAGGGCACCGGGGAGCTGTTTTTT
TRBV5-5,TRBJ2-6,-,-,CASSRGAGFGGANVLTF,TGTGCCAGCAGCCGAGGTGCGGGATTCGGTGGGGCCAACGTCCTGACTTTC
TRBV28,TRBJ2-3,-,-,CASSLAGAYTDTQYF,TGTGCCAGCAGTTTAGCGGGGGCCTACACAGATACGCAGTATTTT
TRBV2,TRBJ2-5,TRBD2,-,CASRKLAGQETQYF,TGTGCCAGCAGGAAACTAGCGGGGCAAGAGACCCAGTACTTC
TRBV19,TRBJ2-3,TRBD2,-,CASKESGTRADTQYF,TGTGCCAGTAAGGAGTCCGGGACTAGAGCAGATACGCAGTATTTT
TRBV6-5,TRBJ2-2,TRBD1,-,CASSYGGQDNTGELFF,TGTGCCAGCAGTTACGGAGGACAGGATAACACCGGGGAGCTGTTTTTT
TRBV29-1,TRBJ1-4,-,-,CSVRDEKLFF,TGCAGCGTTCGGGATGAAAAACTGTTTTTT
TRBV18,TRBJ2-5,-,-,CASSPPQAQETQYF,TGTGCCAGCTCACCACCCCAGGCGCAAGAGACCCAGTACTTC
TRBV4-3,TRBJ1-6,-,-,CASSRSDRSINSPLHF,TGCGCCAGCAGCCGGTCAGACAGAAGTATTAATTCACCCCTCCACTTT
TRBV7-2,TRBJ2-5,-,few,CASTAVGIQETQYF,TGTGCCAGCACCGCCGTCGGGATCCAAGAGACCCAGTACTTC
TRBV2,TRBJ1-5,TRBD1,-,CASSGQGAQPQHF,TGTGCCAGCAGTGGCCAGGGGGCTCAGCCCCAGCATTTT
TRBV5-1,TRBJ2-7,-,-,CASSLSAGASSSYEQYF,TGCGCCAGCAGCTTGTCGGCTGGGGCTAGCTCGTCCTACGAGCAGTACTTC
TRBV6-1,TRBJ1-5,-,-,CASRAPVPNQPQHF,TGTGCCAGCAGGGCCCCAGTACCCAATCAGCCCCAGCATTTT
TRBV6-1,TRBJ1-1,-,-,CASSGQTGLEAFF,TGTGCCAGCAGTGGCCAGACAGGTCTCGAAGCTTTCTTT
TRBV14,TRBJ2-5,-,-,CASSQGSMGKETQYF,TGTGCCAGCAGCCAAGGCTCGATGGGGAAAGAGACCCAGTACTTC
TRBV14,TRBJ2-3,-,-,CASSQGLASLSSTDTQYF,TGTGCCAGCAGCCAAGGGTTGGCTAGCCTTTCGTCCACAGATACGCAGTATTTT
TRBV7-2,TRBJ2-5,TRBD1,-,CASTLGQTLGTQYF,TGTGCCAGCACGCTGGGACAGACCCTCGGGACCCAGTACTTC
TRBV7-9,TRBJ1-2,-,-,CASSSGGYGYTF,TGTGCCAGCAGCTCAGGTGGCTATGGCTACACCTTC
TRBV29-1,TRBJ2-1,-,once,CSVGGYNEQFF,TGCAGCGTTGGGGGCTACAATGAGCAGTTCTTC
TRBV7-2,TRBJ2-7,TRBD1,-,CASSLGTGDLYEQYF,TGTGCCAGCAGCTTAGGGACAGGGGACCTCTACGAGCAGTACTTC
TRBV28,TRBJ2-7,TRBD2,-,CASSLPPGGYEQYF,TGTGCCAGCAGTCTGCCCCCGGGGGGGTACGAGCAGTACTTC
TRBV5-1,TRBJ2-7,TRBD2,-,CASSSGGGSYEQYF,TGCGCCAGCAGCTCCGGGGGGGGTTCCTACGAGCAGTACTTC
TRBV18,TRBJ1-2,TRBD1,-,CASAPNPGQEPLGYTF,TGTGCCAGCGCCCCAAACCCAGGACAGGAACCCCTAGGCTACACCTTC
TRBV21-1,TRBJ1-2,-,-,CASSTLGQGGYGYTF,TGTGCCAGCAGCACCCTAGGACAGGGCGGCTATGGCTACACCTTC
TRBV14,TRBJ1-1,-,-,CASSQVVTSAEAFF,TGTGCCAGCAGCCAAGTAGTAACTAGCGCTGAAGCTTTCTTT